A single sample is the source of the 8 T cell receptor beta chains below, sequenced in a study of beta chain features in type 1 diabetes. The isolated RNA, all of it, was reverse transcribed, so expressed TCRB transcripts were what got sequenced. The assay was immunoSEQ multiplex PCR, and TCRdb's table has in-frame clones only and misses some. The data hold 250,000 or so clones, with around a quarter observed a single time. The sample taken for sequencing was central memory CD4+ T cells from blood. The source of these receptors is a man younger than 40 in good health.

V and J are TRBV11-2 and TRBJ1-6; D is uncertain. CDR1 is SGHAT and CDR2 is FQNNGV in the germline V gene. Between the trimmed V and J ends, which lost 0 bases and 9 bases, there was a span of 3 bases. The CDR3 runs 12 residues. CDR3 sequence reads: CASSLDFSPLHF. The CDR3 DNA reads as TGTGCCAGCAGCTTAGATTTTTCACCCCTCCACTTT.

This chain connects TRBV29-1 to TRBJ2-5; possibly TRBD2 for D (5 bases). Trimming removed 4 bases from V and 5 bases from J, with 11 bases in between. The CDR3 totals 12 residues. CDR1 is SQVTM and CDR2 is ANQGSEA in the germline V gene. In nucleotides, the CDR3 is TGCAGCGTTGTAATGGGGAGCGAGACCCAGTACTTC. It encodes CSVVMGSETQYF.

The table lists this clone with a few counts. V gene TRBV25-1 combines with J gene TRBJ2-7, with TRBD1 matching over 9 bases. CDR3 length: 14 residues. Germline V gives CDR1 MGHDK, CDR2 SYGVNS. V was pared by 1 base and J by 6 bases, with 4 bases of the junction left unmatched. The CDR3 DNA sequence: TGTGCCAGCAGTGAATTCGGACAGGGGAGCGAGCAGTACTTC. It specifies CASSEFGQGSEQYF.

This clone occurred a few times. The chain joins TRBV9 to TRBJ2-3; D gene uncertain. Trimming cost V 2 bases and J 0 bases, with 13 bases left between them. CDR3 length equals 16 residues. Per the germline V gene, CDR1 is SGDLS and CDR2 is YYNGEE. The CDR3 DNA reads as TGTGCCAGCAGCGTTACGTTGGGCGGTAGCACAGATACGCAGTATTTT. Encoded protein: CASSVTLGGSTDTQYF.

CDR3 coding DNA: TGTGCCAGCAGATACAAAGTTCCGGGACAGTACAATCAGCCCCAGCATTTT. It yields the protein CASRYKVPGQYNQPQHF. V gene TRBV25-1 combines with J gene TRBJ1-5, with 7 bases matching TRBD1. Germline CDR1 MGHDK, CDR2 SYGVNS. This CDR3 has 17 amino acids. The junction had 14 bases not matched to a gene; V was cut back by 6 bases and J by 3 bases.

The CDR3 nucleotides are TGCGCCAGCAGCCGAGGCCTAGAGGCGAGAAACAATGAGCAGTTCTTC. Translated, it gives CASSRGLEARNNEQFF. The chain links TRBV4-3 to TRBJ2-1; D remains unclear. The length of the CDR3 is 16 residues. The V and J ends lost 4 bases and 5 bases respectively, with 18 bases between them. CDR1 is LGHNA, CDR2 YSLEER, per germline.

This clone was counted only a few times. The rearrangement links TRBV28 to TRBJ2-1, with a tentative D call TRBD2 (6 bases). This CDR3 comprises 11 residues. CDR1 and CDR2 (germline): MDHEN, SYDVKM. The V and J ends lost 10 bases and 9 bases respectively, with 13 bases between them. The CDR3 DNA reads TGTGCCACCAGACTAGAGGCTGAGCAGTTCTTC. Translation gives CATRLEAEQFF.

This clone was detected once. The V and J genes are TRBV6-5 and TRBJ2-7; D gene uncertain. The CDR3 loop spans 15 amino acids. The germline V gene has CDR1 MNHEY and CDR2 SVGAGI. V lost 5 bases to trimming and J lost 2 bases, with 16 bases between them. The DNA of the CDR3 is TGTGCCAGCAGTCCCAGAGTGCAGCGCCCCTACGAGCAGTACTTC. This gives the protein CASSPRVQRPYEQYF.